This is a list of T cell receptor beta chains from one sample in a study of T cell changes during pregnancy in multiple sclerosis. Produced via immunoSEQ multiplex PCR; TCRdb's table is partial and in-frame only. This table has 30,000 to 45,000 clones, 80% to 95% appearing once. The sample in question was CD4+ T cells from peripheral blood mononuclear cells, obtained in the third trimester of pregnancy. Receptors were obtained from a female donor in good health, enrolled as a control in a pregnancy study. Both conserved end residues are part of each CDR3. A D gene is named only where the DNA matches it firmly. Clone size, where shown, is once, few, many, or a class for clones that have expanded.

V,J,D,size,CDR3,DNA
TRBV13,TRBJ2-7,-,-,CASSLGVLSYEQYF,TGTGCCAGCAGCTTAGGTGTCCTTTCCTACGAGCAGTACTTC
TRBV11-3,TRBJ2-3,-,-,CASSLGDRRRTDTQYF,TGTGCCAGCAGCTTAGGTGACAGGAGGCGGACAGATACGCAGTATTTT
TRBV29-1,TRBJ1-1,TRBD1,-,CSVGRGQGYTEAFF,TGCAGCGTTGGACGGGGACAGGGGTACACTGAAGCTTTCTTT
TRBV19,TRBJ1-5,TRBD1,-,CASRTSINRGEQPQHF,TGTGCCAGTAGGACTTCTATTAACAGGGGGGAGCAGCCCCAGCATTTT
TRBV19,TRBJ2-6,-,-,CASSKSLGSPGANVLTF,TGTGCCAGTAGTAAGTCCCTGGGCAGTCCTGGGGCCAACGTCCTGACTTTC
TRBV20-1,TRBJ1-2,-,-,CSANRDYGYTF,TGCAGTGCCAACAGGGATTATGGCTACACCTTC
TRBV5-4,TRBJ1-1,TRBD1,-,CASSLNSGTGAEAFF,TGTGCCAGCAGCTTAAACAGCGGGACAGGGGCTGAAGCTTTCTTT
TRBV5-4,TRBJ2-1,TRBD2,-,CASSYGTSGYEQFF,TGTGCCAGCAGCTACGGGACTAGCGGATATGAGCAGTTCTTC
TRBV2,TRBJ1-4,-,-,CASLGGPTNEKLFF,TGTGCCAGCCTGGGGGGGCCGACTAATGAAAAACTGTTTTTT
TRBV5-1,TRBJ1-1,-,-,CASSSQGKHTEAFF,TGCGCCAGCAGCTCGCAGGGTAAGCACACTGAAGCTTTCTTT
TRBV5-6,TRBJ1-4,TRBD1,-,CASSLTQGAIGNEKLFF,TGTGCCAGCAGCTTGACCCAGGGGGCTATAGGGAATGAAAAACTGTTTTTT
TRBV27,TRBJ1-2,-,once,CASSLDQGRGYTF,TGTGCCAGCAGTTTAGATCAGGGCCGTGGCTACACCTTC
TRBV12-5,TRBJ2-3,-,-,CASALGVATDTQYF,TGTGCTAGTGCCCTCGGGGTAGCGACAGATACGCAGTATTTT
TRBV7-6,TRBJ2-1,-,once,CASSLEAPGVSNEQFF,TGTGCCAGCAGCTTAGAGGCACCAGGGGTAAGCAATGAGCAGTTCTTC
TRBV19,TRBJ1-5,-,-,CASSIAAGTGNQPQHF,TGTGCCAGTAGTATCGCGGCGGGGACCGGCAATCAGCCCCAGCATTTT
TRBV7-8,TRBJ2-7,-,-,CASSQTGFPYEQYF,TGTGCCAGCAGCCAAACAGGGTTCCCCTACGAGCAGTACTTC
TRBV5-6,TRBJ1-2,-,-,CASSLNWPPSYGYTF,TGTGCCAGCAGCTTGAATTGGCCCCCGTCCTATGGCTACACCTTC
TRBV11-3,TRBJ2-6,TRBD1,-,CASSAGTAGANVLTF,TGTGCCAGCAGCGCCGGGACAGCTGGGGCCAACGTCCTGACTTTC
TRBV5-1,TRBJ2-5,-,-,CASSFGGRETQYF,TGCGCCAGCAGCTTTGGAGGTCGAGAGACCCAGTACTTC
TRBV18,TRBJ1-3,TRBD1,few,CASSANPGTGGNTIYF,TGTGCCAGCTCAGCCAACCCCGGGACAGGCGGAAACACCATATATTTT
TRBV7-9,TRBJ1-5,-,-,CASSLVGQINQPQHF,TGTGCCAGCAGCTTAGTAGGACAGATCAATCAGCCCCAGCATTTT
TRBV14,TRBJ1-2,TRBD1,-,CASSQDPRGSRFLYGYTF,TGTGCCAGCAGCCAAGATCCCAGGGGGAGCAGGTTCCTCTATGGCTACACCTTC
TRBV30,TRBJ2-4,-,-,CAWSVRKGVGNIQYF,TGTGCCTGGAGTGTACGAAAGGGGGTGGGAAACATTCAGTACTTC
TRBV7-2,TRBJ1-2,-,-,CASPTRLYGYTF,TGTGCCAGCCCGACAAGGCTTTATGGCTACACCTTC
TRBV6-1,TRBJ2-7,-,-,CASTTTGRHQYF,TGTGCCAGCACCACCACCGGCAGACATCAGTACTTC
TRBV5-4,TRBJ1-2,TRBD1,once,CASRQGQGLGGYTF,TGTGCCAGCCGTCAGGGACAGGGTTTGGGTGGCTACACCTTC
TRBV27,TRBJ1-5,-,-,CASSPSLQRYDQPQHF,TGTGCCAGCAGTCCCAGTTTGCAGCGCTATGATCAGCCCCAGCATTTT
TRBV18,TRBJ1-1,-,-,CASSKQSGANTEAFF,TGTGCCAGCTCAAAGCAGTCGGGAGCGAACACTGAAGCTTTCTTT
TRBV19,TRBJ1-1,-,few,CASSIGQPSEAFF,TGTGCCAGTAGTATAGGACAGCCCTCTGAAGCTTTCTTT
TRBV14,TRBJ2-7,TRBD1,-,CASSLTGTGGSYEQYF,TGTGCCAGCAGCCTTACCGGGACAGGTGGCTCCTACGAGCAGTACTTC
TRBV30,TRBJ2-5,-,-,CAWSTGVETQYF,TGTGCCTGGAGTACCGGGGTCGAGACCCAGTACTTC
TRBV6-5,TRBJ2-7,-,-,CASSYGQEAPYEQYF,TGTGCCAGCAGTTACGGGCAGGAGGCCCCCTACGAGCAGTACTTC
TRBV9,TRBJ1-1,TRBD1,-,CASSHRQGGNTEAFF,TGTGCCAGCAGCCATCGACAGGGCGGGAACACTGAAGCTTTCTTT
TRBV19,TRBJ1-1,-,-,CASSIDHAGANTEAFF,TGTGCCAGTAGTATAGATCATGCGGGGGCGAACACTGAAGCTTTCTTT
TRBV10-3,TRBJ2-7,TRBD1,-,CATGQGSREQYF,TGTGCCACCGGACAGGGAAGCAGGGAGCAGTACTTC
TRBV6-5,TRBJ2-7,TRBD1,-,CASSTRDRGSYEQYF,TGTGCCAGCAGTACCCGGGACAGGGGATCCTACGAGCAGTACTTC
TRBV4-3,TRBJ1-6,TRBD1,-,CASSLLYGTGGSYNSPLHF,TGCGCCAGCAGCCTGCTATACGGGACAGGGGGCTCCTATAATTCACCCCTCCACTTT
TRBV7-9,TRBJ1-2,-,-,CASRKEGMEGYTF,TGTGCCAGCAGAAAGGAGGGGATGGAAGGCTACACCTTC
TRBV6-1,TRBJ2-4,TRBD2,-,CASAGVDLAKNIQYF,TGTGCCAGCGCGGGGGTGGATTTGGCCAAAAACATTCAGTACTTC
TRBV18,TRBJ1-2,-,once,CASSPKEGYTF,TGTGCCAGCTCACCAAAGGAGGGCTACACCTTC
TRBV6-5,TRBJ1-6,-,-,CASSSPDKPEDSPLHF,TGTGCCAGCAGTTCCCCGGACAAGCCTGAGGATTCACCCCTCCACTTT
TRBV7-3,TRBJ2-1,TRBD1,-,CASSQGDISYNEQFF,TGTGCCAGCAGCCAGGGGGACATTTCCTACAATGAGCAGTTCTTC
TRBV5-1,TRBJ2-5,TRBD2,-,CASSLGLAGGTLQETQYF,TGCGCCAGCAGCTTGGGGCTAGCGGGGGGAACACTTCAAGAGACCCAGTACTTC
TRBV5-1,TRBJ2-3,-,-,CASSSGGFPDTQYF,TGCGCCAGCAGCTCAGGGGGGTTCCCAGATACGCAGTATTTT
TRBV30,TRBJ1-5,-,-,CAWSPQALTNQPQHF,TGTGCCTGGAGTCCCCAGGCCCTAACTAATCAGCCCCAGCATTTT
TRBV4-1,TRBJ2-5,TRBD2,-,CASSHIGGGETQYF,TGCGCCAGCAGCCACATCGGGGGGGGTGAGACCCAGTACTTC
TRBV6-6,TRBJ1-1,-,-,CASSRTRDSLKAFF,TGTGCCAGCAGTCGGACAAGGGATTCACTGAAAGCTTTCTTT
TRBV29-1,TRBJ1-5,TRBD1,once,CSVGWGTGVAQPQHF,TGCAGCGTAGGGTGGGGGACAGGGGTTGCTCAGCCCCAGCATTTT
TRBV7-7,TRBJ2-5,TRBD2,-,CASSGIQRGINARKYF,TGTGCTAGCAGCGGGATACAGCGGGGAATCAACGCGCGCAAGTACTTC
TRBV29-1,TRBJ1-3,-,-,CSVSIGLTSGNTIYF,TGCAGCGTGAGTATCGGACTTACCTCTGGAAACACCATATATTTT
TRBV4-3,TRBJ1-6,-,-,CASSQDLRSSYNSPLHF,TGCGCCAGCAGCCAAGATTTGAGAAGCTCCTATAATTCACCCCTCCACTTT
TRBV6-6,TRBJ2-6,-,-,CASTMYSSGANVLTF,TGTGCCAGCACCATGTACAGCTCTGGGGCCAACGTCCTGACTTTC
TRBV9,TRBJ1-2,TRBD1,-,CASSVDGTGDYGYTF,TGTGCCAGCAGCGTAGATGGGACAGGGGACTATGGCTACACCTTC
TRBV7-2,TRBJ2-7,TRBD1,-,CASSLGGTGGSGEQYF,TGTGCCAGCAGCTTGGGTGGGACAGGGGGTTCAGGTGAGCAGTACTTC
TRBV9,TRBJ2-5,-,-,CASSVRGGQETQYF,TGTGCCAGCAGCGTACGGGGTGGCCAAGAGACCCAGTACTTC
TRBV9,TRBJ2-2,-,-,CASSGGATDGELFF,TGTGCCAGCAGCGGAGGTGCGACCGACGGGGAGCTGTTTTTT
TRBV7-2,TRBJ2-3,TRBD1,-,CASSLLQGADTQYF,TGTGCCAGCAGCTTACTCCAGGGGGCAGATACGCAGTATTTT
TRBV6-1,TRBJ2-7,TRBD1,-,CASSEPGQNYEQYF,TGTGCCAGCAGTGAACCGGGACAGAACTACGAGCAGTACTTC
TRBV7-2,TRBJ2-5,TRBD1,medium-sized,CASSSGQARGETQYF,TGTGCCAGCAGCTCCGGACAGGCGAGGGGGGAGACCCAGTACTTC
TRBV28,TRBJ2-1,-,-,CASRLLNEQFF,TGTGCCAGCAGACTCCTCAATGAGCAGTTCTTC